This T cell receptor (beta chain) was captured by sequencing in a study of T cells in women clearing cervical HPV infection. Turning to the study itself: Control women cleared a single incident HPV16 infection within 12 months.

Germline V gene sequence: CDR1 MNHEY, CDR2 SVGEGT. This CDR3 is 16 amino acids long. Trimming removed 5 bases from V and 0 bases from J, with 17 bases in between. Profiled with immunoSEQ multiplex PCR; TCRdb holds only in-frame clones, not every one. The repertoire shows around 48,000 clones; the top ten hold 1.5% to 2%. Whole-study results and caveats: Richness differences could reflect unmeasured T-cell content per sample. CIN3+ cases had significantly higher TCR repertoire richness than controls, but evenness did not differ.

For this clone: Its antigen is unknown. The read comes to an end 3 residues before the CDR3 does, leaving the germline J gene to fill in the end.

Sequencing was performed on blood buffy coat. The gene calls are TRBV6-2 or TRBV6-3 and TRBJ2-7; tentative D call: TRBD1 (6 bases). This receptor was taken from a woman between 18 and 75 years old with a cervical HPV16 infection that either progressed to CIN3+ or cleared (not recorded which). The CDR3 DNA, read in part, is TGTGCCAGCAGTCCCTATCGTGACAGGAGCTCCTACGAG. This codes for CASSPYRDRSSYE. The CDR3 as a whole reads CASSPYRDRSSYEQYF.